This TCR beta chain was sequenced for a study of T cell responses to AZD1222 COVID-19 vaccine. The CDR3 length is 15 residues. The V gene's germline CDR1 is LNHDA and CDR2 SQIVND (reference sequence). The V gene end was trimmed by 8 bases and the J gene end by 5 bases; junction bases not matched to a gene: 6. Libraries were prepared by immunoSEQ multiplex PCR; TCRdb keeps only in-frame clonotypes and omits some of them. The sample contains more than 100,000 clones, roughly nine tenths of which appear only once. This receptor was identified in an adult in good health. The sequenced sample was peripheral blood, obtained on day 0 of AZD1222 vaccination. The V call is TRBV19, the J call TRBJ2-2; the match to TRBD2 covers 12 bases. Here the CDR3 reads CASRTGTSGTGELFF. CDR3 DNA sequence: TGTGCCAGTCGAACCGGGACTAGCGGGACCGGGGAGCTGTTTTTT.